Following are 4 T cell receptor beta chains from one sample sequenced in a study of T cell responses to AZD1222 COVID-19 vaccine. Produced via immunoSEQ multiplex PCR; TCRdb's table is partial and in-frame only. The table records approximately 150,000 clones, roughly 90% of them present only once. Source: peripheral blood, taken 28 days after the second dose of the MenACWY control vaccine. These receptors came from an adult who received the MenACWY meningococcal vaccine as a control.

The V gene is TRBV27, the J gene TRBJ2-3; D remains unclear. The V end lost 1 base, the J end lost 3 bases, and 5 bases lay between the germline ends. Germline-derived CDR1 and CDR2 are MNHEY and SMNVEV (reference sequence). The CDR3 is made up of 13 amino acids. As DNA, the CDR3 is TGTGCCAGCAGTTTATATAGGACAGATACGCAGTATTTT. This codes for CASSLYRTDTQYF.

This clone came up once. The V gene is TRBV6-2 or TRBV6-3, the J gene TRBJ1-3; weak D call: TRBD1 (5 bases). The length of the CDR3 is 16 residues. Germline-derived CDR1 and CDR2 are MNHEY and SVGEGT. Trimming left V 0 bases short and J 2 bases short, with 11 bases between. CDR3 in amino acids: CASSYSRRGPGNTIYF. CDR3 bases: TGTGCCAGCAGTTACTCGAGGAGGGGCCCTGGAAACACCATATATTTT.

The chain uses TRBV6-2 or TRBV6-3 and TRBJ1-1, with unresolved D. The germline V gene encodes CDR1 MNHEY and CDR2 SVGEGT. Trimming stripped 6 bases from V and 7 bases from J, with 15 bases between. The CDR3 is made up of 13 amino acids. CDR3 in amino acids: CASSLDPPDEAFF. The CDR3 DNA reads TGTGCCAGCAGCCTCGACCCGCCAGATGAAGCTTTCTTT.

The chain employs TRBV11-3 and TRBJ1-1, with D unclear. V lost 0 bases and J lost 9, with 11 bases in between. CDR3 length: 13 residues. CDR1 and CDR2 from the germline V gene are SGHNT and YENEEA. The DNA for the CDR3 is TGTGCCAGCAGCTTAGAGAGCGCAGAGAAAGCTTTCTTT. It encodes CASSLESAEKAFF. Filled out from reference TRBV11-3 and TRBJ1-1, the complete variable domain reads EAGVVQSPRYKIIEKKQPVAFWCNPISGHNTLYWYLQNLGQGPELLIRYENEEAVDDSQLPKDRFSAERLKGVDSTLKIQPAELGDSAVYLCASSLESAEKAFFGQGTRLTVV.